A selection of T cell receptor beta chains follows, all from one sample in a study of T cell clonotyping in hematopoietic cell transplantation. Profiling relied on immunoSEQ multiplex PCR, and the TCRdb table lists in-frame clones only, not all of them. The table records roughly 34,000 clones, 85% to 95% of them present only once. The specimen was peripheral blood mononuclear cells, collected before stem cell transplant. The receptors derive from a man between 35 and 55 years old with chronic myeloid leukemia. Some clones in this sample may be carry-over from other donors' samples. Each CDR3 is given with its conserved first and last residue. A D gene is named only where the DNA matches it firmly. The size field is filled for only some rows; it gives once, few, many or a size class.

v_gene	d_gene	j_gene	abundance	CDR3aa	CDR3nt
TRBV11-3	.	TRBJ2-1	.	CASSLFGTEYNEQFF	TGTGCCAGCAGCTTGTTTGGGACTGAATACAATGAGCAGTTCTTC
TRBV5-1	TRBD2	TRBJ2-1	.	CASSLQRGYNEQFF	TGCGCCAGCAGCTTGCAGCGGGGTTACAATGAGCAGTTCTTC
TRBV27	.	TRBJ1-1	.	CASSVYRENTEAFF	TGTGCCAGCAGTGTATACAGGGAGAACACTGAAGCTTTCTTT
TRBV19	.	TRBJ1-2	.	CASSTNRDDHYGYTF	TGTGCCAGTAGTACTAACAGGGACGATCACTATGGCTACACCTTC
TRBV6-1	TRBD1	TRBJ1-2	.	CASSALSLTGGSGYTF	TGTGCCAGCAGTGCCCTATCCCTAACAGGGGGAAGCGGCTACACCTTC
TRBV7-2	.	TRBJ2-6	.	CASTVVLSGANVLTF	TGTGCCAGCACCGTCGTCCTCTCTGGGGCCAACGTCCTGACTTTC
TRBV4-3	.	TRBJ1-1	.	CASSQAKDTEAFF	TGCGCCAGCAGCCAAGCAAAGGACACTGAAGCTTTCTTT
TRBV7-2	TRBD1	TRBJ1-1	.	CASRPGTGSVTEAFF	TGTGCCAGCAGACCCGGGACAGGTTCAGTCACTGAAGCTTTCTTT
TRBV19	.	TRBJ1-6	.	CASSIRDSSPLHF	TGTGCCAGTAGTATCAGGGATTCTTCACCCCTCCACTTT
TRBV7-8	TRBD2	TRBJ2-1	.	CASRRVGLDYEQFF	TGTGCCAGCAGGCGAGTGGGACTAGATTATGAGCAGTTCTTC
TRBV30	TRBD2	TRBJ2-1	.	CAWTSGGGEFF	TGTGCCTGGACTAGCGGGGGAGGGGAGTTCTTC
TRBV11-2	TRBD1	TRBJ2-7	few	CASSLTDRGGSYEQYF	TGTGCCAGCAGCCTCACAGACAGGGGGGGATCCTACGAGCAGTACTTC
TRBV5-1	.	TRBJ1-2	.	CASRPGPPSNYGYTF	TGCGCCAGCAGGCCCGGGCCGCCGTCAAACTATGGCTACACCTTC
TRBV6-6	TRBD1	TRBJ1-6	.	CASSLTGTDYNSPLHF	TGTGCCAGCAGTTTAACCGGGACAGACTATAATTCACCCCTCCACTTT
TRBV5-6	.	TRBJ1-1	.	CASSSGPPRDF	TGTGCCAGCAGCTCTGGACCACCTCGAGACTTT
TRBV7-9	.	TRBJ2-7	.	CASSSPERHYEQYF	TGTGCCAGCAGCTCCCCCGAACGGCACTACGAGCAGTACTTC
TRBV2	.	TRBJ2-1	.	CASKILSDEQFF	TGTGCCAGCAAGATACTTAGCGATGAGCAGTTCTTC
TRBV19	.	TRBJ2-5	.	CASSPVGRHQETQYF	TGTGCCAGTAGCCCTGTCGGGAGACACCAAGAGACCCAGTACTTC
TRBV25-1	.	TRBJ2-7	.	CASSEGARRDEQYF	TGTGCCAGCAGTGAGGGGGCACGGCGGGACGAGCAGTACTTC
TRBV5-4	TRBD2	TRBJ2-3	.	CASSLGRLAGTDTQYF	TGTGCCAGCAGCTTGGGGAGACTAGCGGGGACAGATACGCAGTATTTT
TRBV5-6	.	TRBJ2-7	.	CASSPEAGNEQYF	TGTGCCAGCAGCCCGGAAGCAGGGAACGAGCAGTACTTC
TRBV29-1	.	TRBJ1-6	once	CSVKQGLNSPLHF	TGCAGCGTTAAACAGGGTCTAAATTCACCCCTCCACTTT
TRBV5-1	TRBD2	TRBJ2-3	.	CASSLGTSGADTQYF	TGCGCCAGCAGCTTGGGGACTAGCGGGGCAGATACGCAGTATTTT
TRBV7-9	.	TRBJ1-6	.	CASSSDSSGSPLHF	TGTGCCAGCAGCTCCGACAGTAGTGGTTCACCCCTCCACTTT
TRBV6-5	.	TRBJ2-1	.	CASSYRPRPYNEQFF	TGTGCCAGCAGTTACCGGCCCCGTCCCTACAATGAGCAGTTCTTC
TRBV30	TRBD1	TRBJ1-2	.	CALDRGGNYGYTF	TGTGCCCTTGACAGGGGAGGCAACTATGGCTACACCTTC
TRBV2	TRBD1	TRBJ1-6	.	CASSESPGGHNSPLHF	TGTGCCAGCAGTGAATCACCAGGGGGCCATAATTCACCCCTCCACTTT
TRBV30	.	TRBJ2-3	.	CAWSVRLDTQYF	TGTGCCTGGAGTGTACGTTTAGATACGCAGTATTTT
TRBV6-1	.	TRBJ1-2	.	CASSEDPRIYGYTF	TGTGCCAGCAGTGAGGATCCTCGGATCTATGGCTACACCTTC
TRBV30	TRBD1	TRBJ1-5	.	CAWTGGGNQPQHF	TGTGCCTGGACAGGGGGCGGCAATCAGCCCCAGCATTTT
TRBV9	.	TRBJ2-3	.	CASSIGGGQRTTDTQYF	TGTGCCAGCAGCATTGGGGGGGGACAGAGGACCACAGATACGCAGTATTTT
TRBV11-3	.	TRBJ2-7	once	CASSLNGVVGEQYF	TGTGCCAGCAGCTTAAATGGCGTAGTGGGCGAGCAGTACTTC
TRBV28	TRBD1	TRBJ2-1	.	CASAGTGSGEQFF	TGTGCCAGCGCCGGGACAGGGAGTGGTGAGCAGTTCTTC
TRBV5-5	.	TRBJ1-3	.	CASSFLAGQGNTIYF	TGTGCCAGCAGCTTTCTGGCAGGGCAAGGAAACACCATATATTTT
TRBV5-1	.	TRBJ2-2	.	CASSLRASPNTGELFF	TGCGCCAGCAGCTTGCGGGCTAGCCCTAACACCGGGGAGCTGTTTTTT
TRBV7-9	.	TRBJ1-5	.	CASSLGVQEGQPQHF	TGTGCCAGCAGCTTGGGGGTCCAGGAGGGTCAGCCCCAGCATTTT
TRBV29-1	TRBD1	TRBJ1-4	.	CSVEGTGIGEKLFF	TGCAGCGTGGAGGGGACAGGGATAGGTGAAAAACTGTTTTTT
TRBV2	.	TRBJ1-6	.	CASSGDYNSPLHF	TGTGCCAGCAGTGGGGATTATAATTCACCCCTCCACTTT
TRBV6-1	TRBD1	TRBJ1-1	once	CASRITGANTEAFF	TGTGCCAGCAGGATTACAGGGGCGAACACTGAAGCTTTCTTT